This T cell receptor (beta chain) came from a study of T-cell memory formation after mild COVID-19. In this sample, this clonotype turned up a few times. TCRdb used MiXCR to reprocess the 5' RACE reads, holding one entry per CDR3 protein. The sample yields approximately 400,000 distinct CDR3 sequences, 20% to 25% seen once. V was clipped by 8 bases and J by 7 bases; unmatched bases: 8. In germline, CDR1 is SGHTA, CDR2 FQGNSA. The CDR3 loop spans 13 amino acids. The sequencing input was PBMCs or a T cell subset sorted from them (not recorded which). The rearrangement joins TRBV7-2 to TRBJ2-4; 7 bases are a match to TRBD2. This TCR derives from an adult woman who had mild COVID-19 (a few samples of this study predate the infection). Cell type and time point are not known. The CDR3 reads CASGPGGSNIQYF. As DNA, the CDR3 is TGTGCCAGCGGTCCGGGCGGGAGTAACATTCAGTACTTC.